A selection of T cell receptor beta chains follows, all from one sample in a study of T cells after yellow fever vaccination. TCRdb processed the 5' RACE reads anew with MiXCR; each CDR3 protein has one entry. The table records a few hundred thousand distinct CDR3 sequences, 3.6% of them present only once. The input for sequencing was PBMCs, taken on the day of the yellow fever booster vaccination. The receptors here all came from a man aged 18 to 29 who received the YFV17D yellow fever vaccine. Each CDR3 is given with its conserved first and last residue. A D gene is named only where the DNA matches it firmly. For some rows the clone size is stated as once, few or many, or as a class when expanded; others skip it.

v_call: TRBV20-1
clone_size: many
d_call: .
j_call: TRBJ2-2
cdr3_aa: CSAMPGPGELFF
cdr3_nt: TGCAGTGCTATGCCGGGGCCCGGGGAGCTGTTTTTT

v_call: TRBV14
clone_size: .
d_call: TRBD1
j_call: TRBJ1-3
cdr3_aa: CASSPGTGFDTIYF
cdr3_nt: TGTGCCAGCAGCCCCGGGACAGGGTTCGACACCATATATTTT

v_call: TRBV5-4
clone_size: many
d_call: .
j_call: TRBJ2-2
cdr3_aa: CASSLGVSAGELFF
cdr3_nt: TGTGCCAGCAGCTTGGGTGTCAGCGCCGGGGAGCTGTTTTTT

v_call: TRBV7-9
clone_size: .
d_call: TRBD1
j_call: TRBJ1-2
cdr3_aa: CASSPRSRDRPLYYGYTF
cdr3_nt: TGTGCCAGCAGCCCTCGGTCCCGGGACAGACCCTTATACTATGGCTACACCTTC

v_call: TRBV18
clone_size: many
d_call: .
j_call: TRBJ2-2
cdr3_aa: CASSLQKNTGELFF
cdr3_nt: TGTGCCAGCTCACTTCAAAAGAACACCGGGGAGCTGTTTTTT

v_call: TRBV27
clone_size: .
d_call: .
j_call: TRBJ1-2
cdr3_aa: CASRARDTNGYTF
cdr3_nt: TGTGCCAGCAGGGCCCGGGACACAAATGGCTACACCTTC

v_call: TRBV6-5
clone_size: many
d_call: .
j_call: TRBJ1-1
cdr3_aa: CASSDISNTEAFF
cdr3_nt: TGTGCCAGCAGTGACATATCGAACACTGAAGCTTTCTTT

v_call: TRBV20-1
clone_size: many
d_call: TRBD1
j_call: TRBJ1-1
cdr3_aa: CSASRSGQVFF
cdr3_nt: TGCAGTGCTAGTCGATCGGGACAGGTTTTCTTT

v_call: TRBV30
clone_size: .
d_call: .
j_call: TRBJ1-2
cdr3_aa: CAWSVLAGLGYTF
cdr3_nt: TGTGCCTGGAGTGTACTGGCAGGGCTTGGCTACACCTTC

v_call: TRBV4-2
clone_size: many
d_call: .
j_call: TRBJ1-2
cdr3_aa: CASSQESGNYGYTF
cdr3_nt: TGTGCCAGCAGCCAAGAGTCAGGGAACTATGGCTACACCTTC

v_call: TRBV11-2
clone_size: many
d_call: TRBD1
j_call: TRBJ2-4
cdr3_aa: CASSFDRVSTKNIQYF
cdr3_nt: TGTGCCAGCAGCTTTGACAGGGTTTCGACCAAAAACATTCAGTACTTC

v_call: TRBV11-2
clone_size: many
d_call: .
j_call: TRBJ1-1
cdr3_aa: CASSFKGRVEAFF
cdr3_nt: TGTGCCAGCAGCTTCAAGGGGCGGGTTGAAGCTTTCTTT

v_call: TRBV5-1
clone_size: few
d_call: .
j_call: TRBJ2-4
cdr3_aa: CASSLDLAKNIQYF
cdr3_nt: TGCGCCAGCAGCTTGGACCTGGCCAAAAACATTCAGTACTTC

v_call: TRBV7-8
clone_size: many
d_call: TRBD1
j_call: TRBJ2-3
cdr3_aa: CASSFTGAKGTDTQYF
cdr3_nt: TGTGCCAGCAGCTTCACAGGGGCAAAAGGCACAGATACGCAGTATTTT

v_call: TRBV4-3
clone_size: few
d_call: .
j_call: TRBJ2-6
cdr3_aa: CASSAQIPSGANVLTF
cdr3_nt: TGCGCCAGCAGCGCCCAGATACCCTCTGGGGCCAACGTCCTGACTTTC

v_call: TRBV7-2
clone_size: few
d_call: TRBD1
j_call: TRBJ2-2
cdr3_aa: CASSSQGRNTGELFF
cdr3_nt: TGTGCCAGCAGTTCACAGGGGCGAAACACCGGGGAGCTGTTTTTT

v_call: TRBV12-3/TRBV12-4
clone_size: many
d_call: .
j_call: TRBJ2-7
cdr3_aa: CASSDSDRVYEQYF
cdr3_nt: TGTGCCAGCAGCGACTCCGACAGAGTCTACGAGCAGTACTTC

v_call: TRBV24-1
clone_size: many
d_call: .
j_call: TRBJ2-2
cdr3_aa: CAASPANTGELFF
cdr3_nt: TGTGCCGCCTCACCCGCGAACACCGGGGAGCTGTTTTTT

v_call: TRBV14
clone_size: .
d_call: TRBD1
j_call: TRBJ2-3
cdr3_aa: CASSRRWTGVFTDTQYF
cdr3_nt: TGTGCCAGCAGCCGCCGGTGGACAGGGGTCTTCACAGATACGCAGTATTTT

v_call: TRBV4-2
clone_size: .
d_call: .
j_call: TRBJ1-2
cdr3_aa: CASSQERRGGNYGYTF
cdr3_nt: TGTGCCAGCAGCCAAGAACGGCGAGGCGGAAACTATGGCTACACCTTC

v_call: TRBV15
clone_size: many
d_call: .
j_call: TRBJ1-1
cdr3_aa: CATRVEGSNTEAFF
cdr3_nt: TGTGCCACCAGGGTCGAGGGGTCGAACACTGAAGCTTTCTTT

v_call: TRBV5-4
clone_size: many
d_call: TRBD1
j_call: TRBJ1-3
cdr3_aa: CASSFVGQGSGNTIYF
cdr3_nt: TGTGCCAGCAGCTTTGTAGGACAGGGCTCTGGAAACACCATATATTTT

v_call: TRBV7-3
clone_size: many
d_call: .
j_call: TRBJ2-1
cdr3_aa: CASSLYPSEGQFF
cdr3_nt: TGTGCCAGCAGCTTATACCCTAGCGAAGGGCAGTTCTTC

v_call: TRBV5-1
clone_size: many
d_call: .
j_call: TRBJ2-2
cdr3_aa: CASIQGGRGTGELFF
cdr3_nt: TGCGCCAGCATTCAGGGAGGCCGGGGCACCGGGGAGCTGTTTTTT

v_call: TRBV7-9
clone_size: many
d_call: .
j_call: TRBJ2-1
cdr3_aa: CASESLVGRNSYNEQFF
cdr3_nt: TGTGCCAGCGAGTCGCTTGTGGGCCGCAACTCCTACAATGAGCAGTTCTTC

v_call: TRBV10-2
clone_size: few
d_call: TRBD1
j_call: TRBJ2-5
cdr3_aa: CASSLGQGGSGETQYF
cdr3_nt: TGCGCCAGCAGCCTCGGACAGGGGGGATCGGGAGAGACCCAGTACTTC

v_call: TRBV6-2/TRBV6-3
clone_size: .
d_call: .
j_call: TRBJ1-5
cdr3_aa: CASSPLEGNSNQPQHF
cdr3_nt: TGTGCCAGCAGCCCCCTAGAGGGGAATAGCAATCAGCCCCAGCATTTT

v_call: TRBV6-5
clone_size: many
d_call: .
j_call: TRBJ2-3
cdr3_aa: CASRSLINTDTQYF
cdr3_nt: TGTGCCAGCAGATCCCTCATAAACACAGATACGCAGTATTTT

v_call: TRBV7-2
clone_size: few
d_call: TRBD1
j_call: TRBJ2-5
cdr3_aa: CASINDRASETQYF
cdr3_nt: TGTGCCAGCATCAATGACAGGGCATCCGAGACCCAGTACTTC